These T cell receptor beta chains were read from a single sample in a study of shared clonotypes between healthy human individuals. Using immunoSEQ multiplex PCR, the repertoire was profiled, and TCRdb retains in-frame clones only, with some absent. The sample holds under 2,000,000 clones, approximately 95% seen once. What was sequenced was naive CD8+ T cells sorted from blood. The origin of the receptors is a young man in good health. CDR3s include the opening cysteine and the closing phenylalanine or tryptophan. The D gene is left open where the match is weak. Where a row states a size, it is once, few, many or the class of an expanded clone; other rows omit it.

>TRBD2|TRBJ2-1|.|15|TRBV5-6
TGTGCCAGCAGCTTGTCGCTAGCGGGTAACAATGAGCAGTTCTTC
CASSLSLAGNNEQFF
>TRBD1|TRBJ2-7|.|17|TRBV7-8
TGTGCCAGCAGCGACCTGATGACAGGGGCCACCTCCTACGAGCAGTACTTC
CASSDLMTGATSYEQYF
>TRBD2|TRBJ2-1|.|17|TRBV5-6
TGTGCCAGCAGCTTGGCAAGGTACCTAGCGGGGTACAATGAGCAGTTCTTC
CASSLARYLAGYNEQFF
>TRBD1|TRBJ2-7|.|15|TRBV7-9
TGTGCCAGCAGCTTTGGACAGGGGCGTCAATACGAGCAGTACTTC
CASSFGQGRQYEQYF
>TRBD1|TRBJ1-5|.|15|TRBV5-6
TGTGCCAGCAGCGCCTGGGACAGCCTCAATCAGCCCCAGCATTTT
CASSAWDSLNQPQHF
>.|TRBJ2-7|.|15|TRBV4-3
TGCGCCAGCAGCCAAGATACCGGGACCTCCTACGAGCAGTACTTC
CASSQDTGTSYEQYF
>.|TRBJ1-1|.|14|TRBV27
TGTGCCAGCAGTTTGGGCGGGCAGCTCACTGAAGCTTTCTTT
CASSLGGQLTEAFF
>TRBD1|TRBJ1-6|.|16|TRBV27
TGTGCCAGCAGTGGACAGGGGAGCCCCTATAATTCACCCCTCCACTTT
CASSGQGSPYNSPLHF
>TRBD1|TRBJ1-2|.|14|TRBV29-1
TGCAGCGTGGACCCCGGGACAGGGAGTCTTGGCTACACCTTC
CSVDPGTGSLGYTF
>.|TRBJ1-1|.|15|TRBV27
TGTGCCAGCAGTTCTACCGGGGCAGGAATCACTGAAGCTTTCTTT
CASSSTGAGITEAFF
>TRBD1|TRBJ2-7|.|13|TRBV5-4
TGTGCCAGCAGCTCGGGACAGAACTACGAGCAGTACTTC
CASSSGQNYEQYF
>.|TRBJ1-1|.|15|TRBV4-2
TGTGCCAGCAGCCAACTCGAAGGGATGAACACTGAAGCTTTCTTT
CASSQLEGMNTEAFF
>.|TRBJ1-1|.|14|TRBV9
TGTGCCAGCAGCGTAGCTAATGAGAACACTGAAGCTTTCTTT
CASSVANENTEAFF
>.|TRBJ2-7|.|13|TRBV5-1
TGCGCCAGCAGCTTGGGTGGGACCTACGAGCAGTACTTC
CASSLGGTYEQYF
>.|TRBJ1-6|.|13|TRBV27
TGTGCCAGCAGTGCCGAAGGGTGGTCACCCCTCCACTTT
CASSAEGWSPLHF
>TRBD2|TRBJ2-2|.|16|TRBV5-6
TGTGCCAGCAGCTCCGGGACTAGCGGTAGCACCGGGGAGCTGTTTTTT
CASSSGTSGSTGELFF
>.|TRBJ1-1|.|14|TRBV30
TGTGCCTGGAGTGTAAGTGGGGACTCTAGAACGGCTTTCTTT
CAWSVSGDSRTAFF
>TRBD2|TRBJ2-5|.|13|TRBV7-9
TGTGCCAGCAGCTGGACTAGCGGTGAGACCCAGTACTTC
CASSWTSGETQYF
>.|TRBJ2-1|.|12|TRBV7-9
TGTGCCACGTCGAGGGCGACCAATGAGCAGTTCTTC
CATSRATNEQFF
>TRBD1|TRBJ2-7|.|13|TRBV30
TGTGCCTGTTCCGGGACAGGGCCCTACGAGCAGTACTTC
CACSGTGPYEQYF
>TRBD2|TRBJ2-1|.|20|TRBV30
TGTGCCTGGAACCGACCGGGACTAGCGGGGGGCCTAGCCTCCTACAATGAGCAGTTCTTC
CAWNRPGLAGGLASYNEQFF
>TRBD2|TRBJ2-1|.|16|TRBV5-4
TGTGCCAGCAGCTTGATTCTAGCGGGTAATTACAATGAGCAGTTCTTC
CASSLILAGNYNEQFF
>.|TRBJ2-7|.|16|TRBV4-1
TGCGCCAGCAGCCCCGGACCCGGGACAACCTACTACGAGCAGTACTTC
CASSPGPGTTYYEQYF
>.|TRBJ2-2|.|14|TRBV6-5
TGTGCCAGCAGTTACTCGATCCAGGTGGGGGAGCTGTTTTTT
CASSYSIQVGELFF
>.|TRBJ2-3|.|14|TRBV5-6
TGTGCCAGCAGCTTGGAGGGCTCCGGGGATACGCAGTATTTT
CASSLEGSGDTQYF
>TRBD2|TRBJ2-5|.|16|TRBV6-5
TGTGCCAGCAGTTACGTCGCGGGAGATTACCAAGAGACCCAGTACTTC
CASSYVAGDYQETQYF
>.|TRBJ1-4|.|15|TRBV7-8
TGTGCCAGCAGCGAGAGTCAGGGAACTAATGAAAAACTGTTTTTT
CASSESQGTNEKLFF
>.|TRBJ2-4|.|15|TRBV14
TGTGCCAGCAGCCACCCCGCGGGGGCCAAAAACATTCAGTACTTC
CASSHPAGAKNIQYF
>TRBD2|TRBJ2-7|.|14|TRBV27
TGTGCCAGCAGTCCTACTAGCGACCCCTACGAGCAGTACTTC
CASSPTSDPYEQYF
>.|TRBJ1-1|.|13|TRBV2
TGTGCCAGCAGGGGACACCTAACATTTGAAGCTTTCTTT
CASRGHLTFEAFF
>.|TRBJ1-1|.|13|TRBV29-1
TGCAGCGTTGAGGGGGTAATGAACACTGAAGCTTTCTTT
CSVEGVMNTEAFF
>.|TRBJ2-3|.|11|TRBV6-5
TGTGCCAGCAGTTACCACGGTACGCAGTATTTT
CASSYHGTQYF
>.|TRBJ1-2|.|11|TRBV30
TGTGCCTGGAGTACTGGAGTTGGCTACACCTTC
CAWSTGVGYTF
>.|TRBJ1-1|.|16|TRBV7-9
TGTGCCAGCAGACCCGATCCGGGACACTCGAACACTGAAGCTTTCTTT
CASRPDPGHSNTEAFF
>TRBD2|TRBJ2-3|.|15|TRBV9
TGTGCCAGCAGCGTAGTTGGACTAGAAGCAGATACGCAGTATTTT
CASSVVGLEADTQYF
>TRBD2|TRBJ2-1|.|16|TRBV9
TGTGCCAGCAGCGCTACCCTAGCGGGAGAGTACAATGAGCAGTTCTTC
CASSATLAGEYNEQFF
>TRBD2|TRBJ2-7|.|18|TRBV7-9
TGTGCCAGCAGCCCTCTGGCTAGCGGGAGGTTACTCTCCTACGAGCAGTACTTC
CASSPLASGRLLSYEQYF
>TRBD2|TRBJ2-2|.|17|TRBV5-1
TGCGCCAGCAGCTTGGCCGGTGCGGGAGGGCCAACCGGGGAGCTGTTTTTT
CASSLAGAGGPTGELFF
>.|TRBJ2-7|.|13|TRBV27
TGTGCCAGCAGTGGGAACCTAGGCTACGAGCAGTACTTC
CASSGNLGYEQYF
>.|TRBJ1-3|.|15|TRBV10-2
TGCGCCAGCAGTGAGGAGGATAGCTCTGGAAACACCATATATTTT
CASSEEDSSGNTIYF
>TRBD1|TRBJ1-2|.|15|TRBV9
TGTGCCAGCAGCGATCGGGACAGGGGATCGCATGGCTACACCTTC
CASSDRDRGSHGYTF
>.|TRBJ2-7|once|14|TRBV5-4
TGTGCCAGCAGCCCGGGACTGACCACCTACGAGCAGTACTTC
CASSPGLTTYEQYF
>.|TRBJ1-1|.|14|TRBV4-1
TGCGCCAGCAGCCAAGTGGGGGGGGGCACTGAAGCTTTCTTT
CASSQVGGGTEAFF
>.|TRBJ2-2|.|13|TRBV18
TGTGCCAGCTCACCCCCGGGGGCCGGGGAGCTGTTTTTT
CASSPPGAGELFF
>.|TRBJ1-1|.|12|TRBV6-6
TGTGCCAGCAGTTACGACGATTATGAAGCTTTCTTT
CASSYDDYEAFF
>.|TRBJ2-7|.|12|TRBV27
TGTGCCAGCAGTTCGGATCTCTACGAGCAGTACTTC
CASSSDLYEQYF
>.|TRBJ2-7|.|12|TRBV13
TGTGCCAGCAGCCCCGGAGCCTACGAGCAGTACTTC
CASSPGAYEQYF
>.|TRBJ2-3|.|16|TRBV5-1
TGCGCCAGCAGCTTGGGGGGACTTAAGTACACAGATACGCAGTATTTT
CASSLGGLKYTDTQYF
>.|TRBJ2-2|.|15|TRBV7-2
TGTGCCAGCAGCTGGCGGACTCAAAACACCGGGGAGCTGTTTTTT
CASSWRTQNTGELFF
>.|TRBJ2-2|.|15|TRBV6-1
TGTGCCAGCGATAGGACGGGGGCGAACACCGGGGAGCTGTTTTTT
CASDRTGANTGELFF
>.|TRBJ1-2|.|14|TRBV27
TGTGCCAGCAGCCCCCGGGACGTACTCTATGGCTACACCTTC
CASSPRDVLYGYTF
>TRBD2|TRBJ2-7|.|16|TRBV4-1
TGCGCCAGCAGCCAAGCTAGCGGGGTGATCTCCTACGAGCAGTACTTC
CASSQASGVISYEQYF
>TRBD1|TRBJ1-2|.|14|TRBV27
TGTGCCAGCAGCTGGACAGGGGACCCCTATGGCTACACCTTC
CASSWTGDPYGYTF
>TRBD1|TRBJ1-6|.|13|TRBV6-1
TGTGCCAGCAGTCAGGGGGTTGGATCACCCCTCCACTTT
CASSQGVGSPLHF
>.|TRBJ2-1|once|12|TRBV4-1
TGCGCCAGCAGCCAAGAGGGATTTGAGCAGTTCTTC
CASSQEGFEQFF
>.|TRBJ1-1|.|14|TRBV5-1
TGCGCCAGCAGCCCCAAAAATCAGGACTTTGAAGCTTTCTTT
CASSPKNQDFEAFF
>TRBD2|TRBJ2-5|.|15|TRBV6-5
TGTGCCAGCAGCTTGGCTAGCGGGACACAAGAGACCCAGTACTTC
CASSLASGTQETQYF
>TRBD2|TRBJ2-5|.|16|TRBV4-1
TGCGCCAGCAGCCAAGTCTTTTCGCGGGAGCAAGAGACCCAGTACTTC
CASSQVFSREQETQYF